The 18 T cell receptor beta chains below come from one sample, sequenced in a study of blood T cell repertoires in COVID-19. TCRdb's copy holds only in-frame clones and misses some; the assay was immunoSEQ multiplex PCR. The table lists about 82,000 clones, around 82% of them singletons. The sample consisted of peripheral blood. Source of these receptors: a man in his sixties with COVID-19, enrolled during active disease.

This sequence joins TRBV12-5 and TRBJ2-7; 8 nucleotides agree with TRBD2. This CDR3 comprises 13 residues. The V gene end was trimmed by 8 bases and the J gene end by 2 bases; junction bases not matched to a gene: 5. Germline CDR1 and CDR2: LGHNT and FRNRAP. As DNA, the CDR3 is TGTGCTAGTCTTAGCGGGACTACCTACGAGCAGTACTTC. Amino acid sequence: CASLSGTTYEQYF.

The V call is TRBV6-5, the J call TRBJ1-1; 8 bases are a match to TRBD1. The V gene's germline CDR1 is MNHEY and CDR2 SVGAGI. With V trimmed by 8 bases and J by 7 bases, 12 bases remained unmatched. The CDR3 totals 14 residues. The CDR3 DNA follows: TGTGCCAGCTACCTAGGACAGGGCTTTAATGAAGCTTTCTTT. Protein product: CASYLGQGFNEAFF.

This clone was seen a handful of times. The genes are TRBV19 and TRBJ1-5; 11 bases match TRBD1. Losses at the gene ends were 4 bases for V and 7 bases for J; bases not matched to a gene: 9. The length of the CDR3 is 16 residues. The V gene's germline CDR1 is LNHDA and CDR2 SQIVND (reference sequence). Written as DNA, the CDR3 is TGTGCCAGTAGTAGTTCACGGACAGGGGGCTTGCAGCCCCAGCATTTT. Translated: CASSSSRTGGLQPQHF.

This chain joins TRBV12-5 and TRBJ1-5; tentatively, D is TRBD1 (5 bases). Trimming shortened V by 5 bases and J by 7 bases, and 18 bases separated the two germline ends. Germline-derived CDR1 and CDR2 are LGHNT and FRNRAP. The CDR3 length is 15 residues. DNA of the CDR3: TGTGCTAGTGGTCCACCTGGGGCCTTCGGGCAGCCCCAGCATTTT. Its protein is CASGPPGAFGQPQHF.

The rearrangement joins TRBV11-1 to TRBJ1-2; a possible D gene is TRBD1 (5 bases). The V end lost 4 bases, the J end lost 5 bases, and 11 bases lay between the germline ends. The CDR3 runs 13 residues. Germline V gene sequence: CDR1 SGHAT, CDR2 FQDESV (reference sequence). In nucleotides, the CDR3 is TGTGCCAGCAGCTACCAACAGGATTATGGCTACACCTTC. Translated: CASSYQQDYGYTF.

This clone was found a few times. The V and J genes are TRBV27 and TRBJ2-1, with D maybe TRBD2 (5 bases). Trimming removed 4 bases from V and 7 bases from J, with 17 bases in between. Per the germline V gene, CDR1 is MNHEY and CDR2 is SMNVEV (reference sequence). The CDR3 has 15 amino acids. In nucleotides, the CDR3 is TGTGCCAGCAGTTCCGACCTCGGCAGAGGGAATGAGCAGTTCTTC. Amino acid sequence: CASSSDLGRGNEQFF.

This sequence joins TRBV5-1 and TRBJ1-1; 10 bases fit TRBD1. V lost 4 bases to trimming and J lost 1 base; unmatched junction nucleotides: 7. Per the germline V gene, CDR1 is SGHRS and CDR2 is YFSETQ. The CDR3 contains 16 residues. The CDR3 region is CASSAGTGVTNTEAFF. The CDR3 nucleotides are TGCGCCAGCAGCGCAGGGACAGGGGTAACGAACACTGAAGCTTTCTTT.

The CDR3 DNA is TGTGCCAGCTCACCATTACGGGAGTCGGAAGCTTTCTTT. The encoded protein is CASSPLRESEAFF. The chain is built from TRBV18 and TRBJ1-1; D is uncertain. CDR1 and CDR2 (germline): KGHSH, LQKENI. This CDR3 has 13 residues. Trimming removed 2 bases at V and 8 bases at J, with 12 bases between.

The V call is TRBV9, the J call TRBJ2-7; 10 nucleotides line up with TRBD1. The junction had 9 bases not matched to a gene; V was cut back by 0 bases and J by 3 bases. CDR1 is SGDLS, CDR2 YYNGEE, per germline. This CDR3 contains 17 residues. The CDR3 bases are TGTGCCAGCAGCGTAGAGGGGGTCGGGACAGGGGTCTACGAGCAGTACTTC. Encoded protein: CASSVEGVGTGVYEQYF. Complete variable domain (other parts from reference TRBV9 and TRBJ2-7): DSGVTQTPKHLITATGQRVTLRCSPRSGDLSVYWYQQSLDQGLQFLIQYYNGEERAKGNILERFSAQQFPDLHSELNLSSLELGDSALYFCASSVEGVGTGVYEQYFGPGTRLTVT.

This clone came up many times. The V and J genes are TRBV6-4 and TRBJ2-2; 7 bases are a match to TRBD1. The CDR3 sequence is 17 residues long. Germline V gene data show CDR1 as MRHNA and CDR2 as SNTAGT. V gave up 0 bases and J gave up 0 bases; unmatched junction bases: 4. CDR3 nucleotide sequence: TGTGCCAGCAGTGACTCGATAGGGGGCGCGAACACCGGGGAGCTGTTTTTT. It is translated as CASSDSIGGANTGELFF.

The V gene is TRBV27, the J gene TRBJ1-2; D not certain. Trimming pared 7 bases from V and 7 bases from J, leaving 13 bases between. Germline assignment: CDR1 MNHEY and CDR2 SMNVEV (reference sequence). The CDR3 is made up of 12 amino acids. CDR3 in DNA: TGTGCCAGCAATTCGGGGTTGGGTGGCTACACCTTC. Protein product: CASNSGLGGYTF.

The CDR3, as DNA: TGTGCCTGGAGTCCCCCAAGGACTAGCGGGAGGTCACCTACTCCCAATGAGCAGTTCTTC. Translating it yields CAWSPPRTSGRSPTPNEQFF. This rearrangement joins TRBV30 to TRBJ2-1, with TRBD2 matching 14 bases. After removal of 2 bases from V and 6 bases from J, the junction contained 18 bases not matched to a gene. This CDR3 region has 20 residues. Germline V gene sequence: CDR1 GTSNPN, CDR2 SVGIG (reference sequence).

The rearrangement links TRBV27 to TRBJ2-1, with 11 bases matching TRBD1. Germline assignment: CDR1 MNHEY and CDR2 SMNVEV (reference sequence). The CDR3 has 15 amino acids. The V and J ends lost 2 bases and 6 bases, in that order; junction bases with no gene match: 3. The CDR3 spells CASSLRDRGANEQFF. The CDR3 nucleotides are TGTGCCAGCAGTTTAAGGGACAGGGGGGCCAATGAGCAGTTCTTC.

The chain carries TRBV10-3 and TRBJ2-1; TRBD2 matches at 14 bases. CDR3 length: 18 amino acids. The V gene end was trimmed by 4 bases and the J gene end by 6 bases; junction bases not matched to a gene: 11. Germline CDR1 reads ENHRY; CDR2 reads SYGVKD. The CDR3 DNA sequence: TGTGCCATCAGTGGACTAGCGGGAGGGCCTAGAGGGAGCAATGAGCAGTTCTTC. This gives the protein CAISGLAGGPRGSNEQFF.

V usage is TRBV12-3 or TRBV12-4 and J usage is TRBJ2-7, with D hard to call. This CDR3 is built from 13 residues. V was cut by 1 base and J by 3 bases, with 7 bases left in between. The chain's CDR3 is CASSLVEFYEQYF. The DNA of the CDR3 is TGTGCCAGCAGTTTAGTAGAGTTCTACGAGCAGTACTTC.

The chain employs TRBV19 and TRBJ2-7; D gene uncertain. Deletions cut 0 bases from V and 5 bases from J, with 8 bases between. Germline CDR1 and CDR2: LNHDA and SQIVND (reference sequence). The CDR3 extends over 13 amino acids. In DNA form, the CDR3 reads TGTGCCAGTAGTATAGAGGGCCGAAACGAGCAGTACTTC. Protein sequence: CASSIEGRNEQYF.

The chain joins TRBV6-5 to TRBJ2-4; TRBD1 matches at 7 bases. The germline V gene has CDR1 MNHEY and CDR2 SVGAGI. V lost 4 bases, J lost 3 bases, and 6 bases stayed unmatched. There are 15 residues in the CDR3. Here the CDR3 DNA reads TGTGCCAGCAGTTCAGGAACAGGGGTCAAAAACATTCAGTACTTC. Protein: CASSSGTGVKNIQYF.

The V call is TRBV5-1, the J call TRBJ2-7; 9 bases line up with TRBD1. The V gene end was trimmed by 7 bases and the J gene end by 4 bases; junction bases not matched to a gene: 6. The length of the CDR3 is 13 residues. Germline V gene data show CDR1 as SGHRS and CDR2 as YFSETQ. The CDR3 is CASADGQGYEQYF. The CDR3 region has the DNA TGCGCCAGCGCCGATGGACAGGGGTACGAGCAGTACTTC. Supplemented by reference TRBV5-1 and TRBJ2-7, the full variable domain reads KAGVTQTPRYLIKTRGQQVTLSCSPISGHRSVSWYQQTPGQGLQFLFEYFSETQRNKGNFPGRFSGRQFSNSRSEMNVSTLELGDSALYLCASADGQGYEQYFGPGTRLTVT.